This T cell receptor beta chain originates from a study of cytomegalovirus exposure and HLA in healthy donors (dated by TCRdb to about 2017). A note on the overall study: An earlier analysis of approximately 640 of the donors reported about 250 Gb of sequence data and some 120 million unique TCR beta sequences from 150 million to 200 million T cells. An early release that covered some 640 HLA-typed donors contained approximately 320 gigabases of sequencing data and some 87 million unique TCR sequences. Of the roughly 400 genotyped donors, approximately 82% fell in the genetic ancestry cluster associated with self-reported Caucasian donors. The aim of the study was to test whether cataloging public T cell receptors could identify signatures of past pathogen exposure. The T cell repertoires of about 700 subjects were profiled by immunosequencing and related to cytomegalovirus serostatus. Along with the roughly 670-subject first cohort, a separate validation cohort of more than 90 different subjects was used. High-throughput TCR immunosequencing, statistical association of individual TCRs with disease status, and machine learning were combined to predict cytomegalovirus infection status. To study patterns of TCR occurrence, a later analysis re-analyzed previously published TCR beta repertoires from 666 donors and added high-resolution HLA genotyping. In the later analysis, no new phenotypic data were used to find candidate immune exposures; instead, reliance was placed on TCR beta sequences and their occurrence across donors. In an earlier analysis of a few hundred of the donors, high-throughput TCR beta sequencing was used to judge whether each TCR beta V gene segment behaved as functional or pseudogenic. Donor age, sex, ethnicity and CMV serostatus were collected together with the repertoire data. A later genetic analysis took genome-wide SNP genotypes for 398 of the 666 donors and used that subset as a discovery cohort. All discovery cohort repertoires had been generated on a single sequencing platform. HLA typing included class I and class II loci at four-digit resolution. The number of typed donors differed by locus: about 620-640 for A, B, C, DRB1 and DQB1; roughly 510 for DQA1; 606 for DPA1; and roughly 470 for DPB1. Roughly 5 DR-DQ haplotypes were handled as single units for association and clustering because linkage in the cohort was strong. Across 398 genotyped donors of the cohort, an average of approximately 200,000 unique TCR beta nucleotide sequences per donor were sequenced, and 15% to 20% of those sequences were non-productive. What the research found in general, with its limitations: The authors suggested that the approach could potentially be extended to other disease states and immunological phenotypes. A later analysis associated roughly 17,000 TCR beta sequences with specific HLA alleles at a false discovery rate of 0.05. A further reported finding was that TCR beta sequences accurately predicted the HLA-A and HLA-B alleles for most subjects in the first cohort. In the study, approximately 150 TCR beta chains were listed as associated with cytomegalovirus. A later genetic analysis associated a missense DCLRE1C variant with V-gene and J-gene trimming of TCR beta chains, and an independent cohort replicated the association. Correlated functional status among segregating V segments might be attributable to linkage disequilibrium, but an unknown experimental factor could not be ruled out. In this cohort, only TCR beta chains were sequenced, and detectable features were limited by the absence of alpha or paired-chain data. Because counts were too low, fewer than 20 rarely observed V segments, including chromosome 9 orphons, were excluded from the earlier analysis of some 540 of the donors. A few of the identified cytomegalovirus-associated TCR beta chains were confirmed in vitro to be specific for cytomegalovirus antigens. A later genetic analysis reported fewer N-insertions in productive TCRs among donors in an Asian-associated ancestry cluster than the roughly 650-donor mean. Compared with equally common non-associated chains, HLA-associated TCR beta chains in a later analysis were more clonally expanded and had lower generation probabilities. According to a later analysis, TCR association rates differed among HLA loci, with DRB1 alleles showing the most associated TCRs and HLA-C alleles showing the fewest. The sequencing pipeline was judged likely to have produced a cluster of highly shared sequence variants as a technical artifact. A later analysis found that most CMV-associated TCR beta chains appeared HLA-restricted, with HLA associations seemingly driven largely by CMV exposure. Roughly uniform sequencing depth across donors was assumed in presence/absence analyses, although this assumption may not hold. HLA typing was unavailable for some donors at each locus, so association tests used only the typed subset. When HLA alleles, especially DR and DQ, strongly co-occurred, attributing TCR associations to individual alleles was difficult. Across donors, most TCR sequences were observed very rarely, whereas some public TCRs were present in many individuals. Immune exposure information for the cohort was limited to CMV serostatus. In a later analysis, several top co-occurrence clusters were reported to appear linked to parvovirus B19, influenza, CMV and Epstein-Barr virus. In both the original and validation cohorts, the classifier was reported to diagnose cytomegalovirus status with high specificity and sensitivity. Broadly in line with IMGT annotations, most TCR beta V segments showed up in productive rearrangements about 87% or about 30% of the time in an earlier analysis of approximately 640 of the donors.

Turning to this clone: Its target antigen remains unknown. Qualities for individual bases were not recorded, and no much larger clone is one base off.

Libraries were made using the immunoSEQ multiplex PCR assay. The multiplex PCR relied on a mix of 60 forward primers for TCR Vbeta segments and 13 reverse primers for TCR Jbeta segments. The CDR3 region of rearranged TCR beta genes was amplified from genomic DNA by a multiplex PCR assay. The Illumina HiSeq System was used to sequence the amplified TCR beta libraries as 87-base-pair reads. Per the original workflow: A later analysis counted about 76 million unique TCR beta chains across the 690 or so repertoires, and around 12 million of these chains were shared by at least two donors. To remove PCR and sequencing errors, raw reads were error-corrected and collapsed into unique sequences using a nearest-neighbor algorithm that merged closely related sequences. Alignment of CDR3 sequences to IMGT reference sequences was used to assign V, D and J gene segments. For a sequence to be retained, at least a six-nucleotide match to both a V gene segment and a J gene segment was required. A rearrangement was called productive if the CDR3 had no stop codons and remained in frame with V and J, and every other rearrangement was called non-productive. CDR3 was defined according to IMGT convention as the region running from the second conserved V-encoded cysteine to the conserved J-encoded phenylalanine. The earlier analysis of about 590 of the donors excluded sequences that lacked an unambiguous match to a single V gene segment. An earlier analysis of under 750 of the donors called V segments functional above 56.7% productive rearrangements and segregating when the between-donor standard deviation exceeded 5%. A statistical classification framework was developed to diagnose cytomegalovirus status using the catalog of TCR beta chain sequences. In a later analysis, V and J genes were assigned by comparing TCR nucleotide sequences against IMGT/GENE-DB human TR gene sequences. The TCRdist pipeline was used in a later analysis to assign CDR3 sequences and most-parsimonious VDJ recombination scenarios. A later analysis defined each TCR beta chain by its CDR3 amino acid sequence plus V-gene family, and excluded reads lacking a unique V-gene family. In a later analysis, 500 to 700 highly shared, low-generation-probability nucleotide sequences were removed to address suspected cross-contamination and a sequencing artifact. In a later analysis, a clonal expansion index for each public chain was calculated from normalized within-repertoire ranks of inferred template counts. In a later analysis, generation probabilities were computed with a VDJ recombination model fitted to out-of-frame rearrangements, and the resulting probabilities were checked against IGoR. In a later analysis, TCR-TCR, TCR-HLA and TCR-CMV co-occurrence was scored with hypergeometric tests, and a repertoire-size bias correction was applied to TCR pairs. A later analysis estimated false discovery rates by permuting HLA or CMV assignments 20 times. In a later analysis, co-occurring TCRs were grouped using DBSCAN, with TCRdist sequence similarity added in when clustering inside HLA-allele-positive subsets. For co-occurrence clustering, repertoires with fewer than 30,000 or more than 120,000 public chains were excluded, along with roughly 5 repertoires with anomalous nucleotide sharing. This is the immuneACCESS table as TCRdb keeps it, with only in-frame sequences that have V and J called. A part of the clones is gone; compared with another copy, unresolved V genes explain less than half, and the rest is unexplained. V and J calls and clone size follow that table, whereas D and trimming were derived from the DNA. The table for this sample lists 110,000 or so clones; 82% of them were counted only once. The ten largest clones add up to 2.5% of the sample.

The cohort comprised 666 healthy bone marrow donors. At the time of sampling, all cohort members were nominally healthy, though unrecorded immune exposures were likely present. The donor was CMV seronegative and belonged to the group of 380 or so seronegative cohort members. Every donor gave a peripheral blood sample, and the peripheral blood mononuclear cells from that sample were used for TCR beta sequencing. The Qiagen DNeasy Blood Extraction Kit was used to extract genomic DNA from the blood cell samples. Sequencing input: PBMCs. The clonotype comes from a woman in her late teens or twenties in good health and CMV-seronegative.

Here is the DNA: TGTGCCAGTAGTTTTGAGTGGGGACAGATCAATCAGCCCCAGCATTTT. Translated, it reads CASSFEWGQINQPQHF. Recombination connected TRBV19 to TRBJ1-5; 7 bases in between match TRBD1. Trimming leaves V shorter by 5 bases and J shorter by 3 bases, with the junction holding 10 bases beyond the gene matches. The CDR3 starts with the cysteine, ends with the phenylalanine, and has 16 residues. The sequence is cut down to CDR3 DNA, 48 bases in frame from base 1. The germline V gene encodes CDR1 LNHDA and CDR2 SQIVND (reference sequence).